This T cell receptor beta chain was captured in a study of OX40 agonist ivuxolimab in advanced cancers. Some clones are missing from TCRdb's copy, which holds only in-frame ones; the method was immunoSEQ multiplex PCR. The data show 50,000 to 65,000 clones, 85% to 90% seen once. From germline, CDR1 is SGHRS and CDR2 YFSETQ. V lost 5 bases, J lost 7 bases, and 10 bases lay in between. This CDR3 comprises 13 residues. Comment on this clone: Its target is unknown.

Study-level results: Partly responding patients at 0.1-3.0 mg/kg showed some of the smallest clonal expansion.

This clonotype originated in an adult with an advanced solid tumor such as melanoma, head and neck, liver or kidney cancer. The sequences come from CD4+ or CD8+ T cells sorted from blood, collected in a trial of the OX40 agonist ivuxolimab. V is TRBV5-1 and J is TRBJ1-6, with unresolved D. CDR3 protein: CASSTVENSPLHF. In nucleotides, the CDR3 is TGCGCCAGCAGTACCGTAGAAAATTCACCCCTCCACTTT.